Shown below are 23 T cell receptor beta chains from a single sample sequenced in a study of cytomegalovirus exposure and HLA in healthy donors. Profiled with immunoSEQ multiplex PCR; TCRdb holds only in-frame clones, not every one. The table includes 150,000 to 200,000 clones, 88% detected once. The sample consisted of PBMCs. The receptors stem from a man aged 18 to 30 in good health and CMV-seronegative.

The chain carries TRBV19 and TRBJ1-1; 8 nucleotides align to TRBD1. Germline V gene lookup returns CDR1 LNHDA and CDR2 SQIVND (reference sequence). The V segment lost 1 base and the J segment 6 bases; nucleotides outside the gene matches: 7. This CDR3 comprises 15 residues. CDR3 in amino acids: CASSIGDRGIAEAFF. The CDR3 nucleotides read TGTGCCAGTAGTATAGGCGACAGGGGAATAGCTGAAGCTTTCTTT.

The chain uses TRBV5-6 and TRBJ1-1; 7 bases map to TRBD1. The CDR3 has 16 amino acids. V lost 3 bases, J lost 6 bases, and 14 bases stayed unmatched. Germline CDR1 is SGHDT and CDR2 is YYEEEE. The CDR3 coding sequence is TGTGCCAGCAGCTCTGTCGGGGTAGGGGGCATCGCTGAAGCTTTCTTT. Residues: CASSSVGVGGIAEAFF.

The chain employs TRBV5-5 and TRBJ2-7, with 11 bases fitting TRBD1. CDR3 length: 13 amino acids. Germline V CDR1 and CDR2: SGHKS, YYEKEE (reference sequence). The junction had 3 bases not matched to a gene; V was cut back by 4 bases and J by 6 bases. The CDR3 DNA follows: TGTGCCAGCAGCGGCGGGACAGGGGGCGAGCAGTACTTC. The encoded protein is CASSGGTGGEQYF. Full variable domain (remainder filled in from reference TRBV5-5 and TRBJ2-7): DAGVTQSPTHLIKTRGQQVTLRCSPISGHKSVSWYQQVLGQGPQFIFQYYEKEERGRGNFPDRFSARQFPNYSSELNVNALLLGDSALYLCASSGGTGGEQYFGPGTRLTVT.

There are many counts of this clone. CDR3 DNA sequence: TGTGCCAGTAGTGCGGGGACAGGGGAGGCCCCTGAAGCTTTCTTT. Its protein is CASSAGTGEAPEAFF. The rearrangement joins TRBV19 to TRBJ1-1; 10 bases line up with TRBD1. This CDR3 spans 15 amino acids. V lost 5 bases, J lost 6 bases, and 9 bases stayed unmatched. Looked up from germline, CDR1 is LNHDA and CDR2 is SQIVND (reference sequence). Supplemented by reference TRBV19 and TRBJ1-1, the full variable domain reads DGGITQSPKYLFRKEGQNVTLSCEQNLNHDAMYWYRQDPGQGLRLIYYSQIVNDFQKGDIAEGYSVSREKKESFPLTVTSAQKNPTAFYLCASSAGTGEAPEAFFGQGTRLTVV.

The chain carries TRBV5-6 and TRBJ2-3, with D tentatively TRBD1 (6 bases). Per germline, CDR1 SGHDT and CDR2 YYEEEE. Trimming removed 4 bases at V and 9 bases at J, with 12 bases between. The CDR3 is made up of 12 amino acids. As DNA, the CDR3 is TGTGCCAGCAGCACCCCAGGGGAAACGCAGTATTTT. Its translation is CASSTPGETQYF.

The CDR3 bases are TGCAGCGTTGGTCCACGAAGGAGCTCCTACAATGAGCAGTTCTTC. It is translated as CSVGPRRSSYNEQFF. This chain uses TRBV29-1 with TRBJ2-1; D not resolved. Per the germline V gene, CDR1 is SQVTM and CDR2 is ANQGSEA. This CDR3 is built from 15 residues. Trimming took 4 bases from V and 0 from J, leaving 13 bases between them.

V gene TRBV18 combines with J gene TRBJ2-5, with 8 bases aligning to TRBD1. The CDR3 runs to 14 residues. Germline V gene lookup returns CDR1 KGHSH and CDR2 LQKENI. Trimming at V came to 6 bases and at J to 2 bases, leaving 5 bases not matched to a gene. CDR3 sequence (DNA): TGTGCCAGCTCGGGGACAGGAGGTCAAGAGACCCAGTACTTC. Translating gives CASSGTGGQETQYF.

The V call is TRBV6-1, the J call TRBJ1-2, with a tentative D call TRBD1 (6 bases). The length of the CDR3 is 13 residues. V dropped 2 bases and J dropped 5 bases, with 9 bases sitting between them. Looked up from germline, CDR1 is MNHNS and CDR2 is SASEGT. The CDR3 nucleotides read TGTGCCAGCAGTGAAAGGGGGGGGTATGGCTACACCTTC. This translates into CASSERGGYGYTF.

The rearrangement links TRBV11-2 to TRBJ2-7; D is perhaps TRBD1 (6 bases). V was trimmed by 8 bases and J by 4 bases, leaving 18 bases between them. The CDR3 sequence is 14 residues long. Germline loops: CDR1 SGHAT, CDR2 FQNNGV. Here the CDR3 DNA reads TGTGCCAGCGGGCAATGGGACAAAATATACGAGCAGTACGTC. It codes for CASGQWDKIYEQYV.

The gene calls are TRBV27 and TRBJ1-2; 8 nucleotides match TRBD1. Looked up from germline, CDR1 is MNHEY and CDR2 is SMNVEV (reference sequence). V was clipped by 3 bases and J by 8 bases; unmatched bases: 5. The CDR3 totals 13 residues. CDR3 residues: CASSFPDREGYTF. In DNA form, the CDR3 reads TGTGCCAGCAGTTTCCCGGACAGGGAAGGCTACACCTTC.

This clone was seen just once. As DNA, the CDR3 is TGTGCCAGCAGTGACTCGGGGGGGGGCTCTGGGGCCAACGTCCTGACTTTC. This encodes CASSDSGGGSGANVLTF. The chain uses TRBV6-4 and TRBJ2-6, with 7 positions matching TRBD2. This CDR3 spans 17 amino acids. J gave up 0 bases and V 0 bases, and 2 bases lay outside the gene matches. In germline, CDR1 is MRHNA, CDR2 SNTAGT.

The chain recombines TRBV5-6 with TRBJ2-7; a weak D match, TRBD1 (5 bases). V was pared by 5 bases and J by 2 bases, with 14 bases between. CDR3 length equals 14 residues. Germline CDR1 reads SGHDT; CDR2 reads YYEEEE. For the CDR3, the DNA is TGTGCCAGCAGGCGAACAGGCCTAGCCTACGAGCAGTACTTC. The encoded protein is CASRRTGLAYEQYF.

The chain has TRBV27 and TRBJ1-4, with 8 bases aligning to TRBD1. The germline gives CDR1 MNHEY, CDR2 SMNVEV (reference sequence). The J segment lost 5 bases and the V segment lost 5 bases, leaving 7 bases of the junction unmatched. The CDR3 length is 15 residues. The CDR3 nucleotides read TGTGCCAGCAGTATCTCAGGGGGCTTGAATGAAAAACTGTTTTTT. This sequence encodes CASSISGGLNEKLFF.

The rearrangement uses TRBV27 and TRBJ2-5; a possible D gene is TRBD1 (10 bases). CDR1 MNHEY and CDR2 SMNVEV come from the germline V gene (reference sequence). V shed 10 bases and J shed 3 bases, with 24 bases lying between them. CDR3 length: 16 residues. CDR3 nucleotides: TGTGCCACCCGACAGGGGGCCGGCGGGAGGGAAGAGACCCAGTACTTC. Its protein product is CATRQGAGGREETQYF.

This chain joins TRBV7-9 and TRBJ1-2; D is ambiguous. The germline V and J ends were trimmed by 0 bases and 8 bases, with 7 bases remaining between them. The germline V gene encodes CDR1 SEHNR and CDR2 FQNEAQ (reference sequence). The CDR3 covers 12 residues. The CDR3 DNA reads as TGTGCCAGCAGCTTAGCGCGGTTGGGCTACACCTTC. The encoded protein is CASSLARLGYTF.

The J gene is TRBJ1-2, the V gene TRBV6-5, with a possible D match to TRBD1 (5 bases). This CDR3 comprises 13 residues. Per germline, CDR1 MNHEY and CDR2 SVGAGI. V dropped 6 bases and J dropped 4 bases, with 12 bases sitting between them. The CDR3 region is CASSPQGIYGYTF. The CDR3 region has the DNA TGTGCCAGCAGCCCCCAGGGTATCTATGGCTACACCTTC.

The genes are TRBV7-2 and TRBJ1-2; a weak D match, TRBD1 (5 bases). From germline, CDR1 is SGHTA and CDR2 FQGNSA. The germline V and J ends were trimmed by 7 bases and 4 bases, with 19 bases remaining between them. This CDR3 contains 15 residues. This CDR3 reads CASTPSGFSGYGYTF. CDR3 bases: TGTGCCAGCACTCCGTCAGGGTTCAGTGGCTATGGCTACACCTTC.

The chain links TRBV7-2 to TRBJ1-2; D possibly corresponds to TRBD1 (5 bases). With 6 bases removed from V and 7 bases from J, the gap between germline ends came to 15 bases. This CDR3 spans 13 amino acids. Germline lookup yields CDR1 SGHTA and CDR2 FQGNSA. CDR3 coding DNA: TGTGCCAGCAGGGGACGGGGAGGCCGTGGCTACACCTTC. Protein sequence: CASRGRGGRGYTF.

The chain uses TRBV23-1 and TRBJ1-1; no clear D. TRBV23-1 carries the ORF label, with uncertain function. The CDR3 length is 17 residues. Trimming shortened V by 4 bases and J by 3 bases, and 21 bases separated the two germline ends. In nucleotides, the CDR3 is TGCGCCAGCAGTCGACCTTGGAGGAATCTGACCCACACTGAAGCTTTCTTT. Residues: CASSRPWRNLTHTEAFF.

CDR3 sequence reads: CASSLPTGQETQYF. DNA for the CDR3: TGCGCCAGCAGCTTGCCGACAGGTCAAGAGACCCAGTACTTC. The chain uses TRBV5-1 and TRBJ2-5; D may be TRBD1 (6 bases). The CDR3 has 14 residues. CDR1 and CDR2 (germline): SGHRS, YFSETQ. The V end was cut by 1 base, the J end by 2 bases, with 9 bases between.

There are a few counts of this clone. The V and J genes are TRBV5-1 and TRBJ1-1, with D possibly TRBD1 on 6 matching bases. V was trimmed by 2 bases and J by 4 bases, leaving 12 bases between them. Germline CDR1 is SGHRS and CDR2 is YFSETQ. The CDR3 is 14 amino acids. The CDR3 DNA is TGCGCCAGCAGCTTACAGGGCCTGGGCACTGAAGCTTTCTTT. This translates into CASSLQGLGTEAFF.

The gene calls are TRBV6-1 and TRBJ1-2, with D unclear. The V and J ends lost 2 bases and 7 bases respectively, with 11 bases between them. Looked up from germline, CDR1 is MNHNS and CDR2 is SASEGT. This CDR3 comprises 13 residues. The CDR3 sequence: CASSERGIGGYTF. The DNA of the CDR3 is TGTGCCAGCAGTGAACGAGGGATAGGTGGCTACACCTTC.

J is TRBJ2-7 and V is TRBV30, with D tentatively TRBD1 (6 bases). The CDR3 is 15 residues long. V was clipped by 3 bases and J by 4 bases, with 19 bases between them. CDR1 GTSNPN and CDR2 SVGIG come from the germline V gene (reference sequence). The CDR3 coding sequence is TGTGCCTGGAGCCGCAGGGGTGTGAGCGGATACGAGCAGTACGTC. It is translated as CAWSRRGVSGYEQYV.